One and the same sample provided the 16 T cell receptor beta chains below, sequenced in a study of cytomegalovirus exposure and HLA in healthy donors. The PCR made use of 60 Vbeta and 13 Jbeta primers. Profiling relied on immunoSEQ multiplex PCR, and the TCRdb table lists in-frame clones only, not all of them. The sample has about 160,000 clones; approximately 88% are singletons. Sequencing was carried out using PBMCs. All receptors come from a boy between 2 and 15 years old in good health and CMV-seronegative.

The J gene is TRBJ1-4, the V gene TRBV4-1; perhaps TRBD1 as D (6 bases). Trimming took 4 bases from V and 2 from J, leaving 17 bases between them. Germline V gives CDR1 MGHRA, CDR2 YSYEKL. The length of the CDR3 is 17 residues. CDR3 coding DNA: TGCGCCAGCAGCCTGCTAGCGGGGGCGCGGACTAATGAAAAACTGTTTTTT. Translating gives CASSLLAGARTNEKLFF.

The genes are TRBV6-1 and TRBJ2-3, with a tentative D call TRBD2 (5 bases). Germline loops: CDR1 MNHNS, CDR2 SASEGT. The CDR3 length is 15 residues. The V end was cut by 0 bases, the J end by 2 bases, with 9 bases between. CDR3 sequence (DNA): TGTGCCAGCAGTGAAGCGCCGGGGTCCACAGATACGCAGTATTTT. This codes for CASSEAPGSTDTQYF.

The chain uses TRBV5-1 and TRBJ2-3; maybe TRBD2 (5 bases). The CDR3 is 14 residues long. Germline CDR1 SGHRS, CDR2 YFSETQ. V was clipped by 2 bases and J by 2 bases, with 9 bases between them. The CDR3 loop is CASSLGLDTDTQYF. CDR3 sequence (DNA): TGCGCCAGCAGCTTAGGACTCGACACAGATACGCAGTATTTT. Based on the CDR3 plus reference TRBV5-1 and TRBJ2-3, the full variable domain is KAGVTQTPRYLIKTRGQQVTLSCSPISGHRSVSWYQQTPGQGLQFLFEYFSETQRNKGNFPGRFSGRQFSNSRSEMNVSTLELGDSALYLCASSLGLDTDTQYFGPGTRLTVL.

The V and J genes are TRBV27 and TRBJ2-7; tentatively, D is TRBD2 (5 bases). This CDR3 region has 12 residues. Germline V gives CDR1 MNHEY, CDR2 SMNVEV (reference sequence). V was shortened by 6 bases and J by 3 bases, with 9 bases between the two germline ends. The CDR3 sequence: CASSSRGYEQYF. The CDR3 coding sequence is TGTGCCAGCAGCTCACGGGGCTACGAGCAGTACTTC.

The chain carries TRBV11-1 and TRBJ2-7, with D possibly matching TRBD2 (6 bases). Between the trimmed V and J ends, which lost 4 bases and 0 bases, there was a span of 19 bases. The length of the CDR3 is 17 residues. Per the germline V gene, CDR1 is SGHAT and CDR2 is FQDESV (reference sequence). CDR3 bases: TGTGCCAGCAGCTACGGTCTATTAGCGGAATCCTCCTACGAGCAGTACTTC. Its translation: CASSYGLLAESSYEQYF.

The chain combines TRBV5-3 with TRBJ2-3; TRBD1 agrees at 11 bases. TRBV5-3 is designated an ORF whose function remains uncertain. J was trimmed by 6 bases and V by 5 bases; bases with no gene match: 11. The CDR3 is 16 residues long. CDR3 in amino acids: CARSPEGQGATDTQYF. CDR3 bases: TGTGCCAGAAGTCCTGAAGGACAGGGGGCAACTGATACGCAGTATTTT.

The chain couples TRBV29-1 to TRBJ2-1, with 9 bases fitting TRBD1. This CDR3 region has 16 residues. The V and J ends lost 6 bases and 4 bases, in that order; junction bases with no gene match: 13. Germline CDR1 reads SQVTM; CDR2 reads ANQGSEA. The CDR3 DNA follows: TGCAGCGTCGGACAGGGGCGCGGTAGGGTTTACAATGAGCAGTTCTTC. This translates into CSVGQGRGRVYNEQFF.

This clone turned up a few times. The rearrangement joins TRBV4-1 to TRBJ2-1, with 7 bases fitting TRBD1. The germline V gene has CDR1 MGHRA and CDR2 YSYEKL. This CDR3 spans 15 amino acids. Trimming took 5 bases from V and 7 from J; bases not matched to a gene: 11. The CDR3 loop reads CASSVRGLIVNEQFF. DNA for the CDR3: TGCGCCAGCAGCGTGAGGGGGCTGATTGTGAATGAGCAGTTCTTC.

V and J are TRBV29-1 and TRBJ1-3; D call uncertain. The CDR3 consists of 14 residues. Germline V gene lookup returns CDR1 SQVTM and CDR2 ANQGSEA. The ends were cut back, 3 bases at V and 0 bases at J, with 9 bases in the middle. Here the CDR3 reads CSVERAPSGNTIYF. The CDR3 DNA sequence: TGCAGCGTTGAGAGGGCACCCTCTGGAAACACCATATATTTT.

This clone appeared once. The chain has TRBV5-5 and TRBJ2-7; 7 bases match TRBD2. The junction had 2 bases not matched to a gene; V was cut back by 1 base and J by 4 bases. Germline V gene data show CDR1 as SGHKS and CDR2 as YYEKEE (reference sequence). This CDR3 is 13 amino acids long. DNA for the CDR3: TGTGCCAGCAGCTTGCCGGGGGGTTACGAGCAGTACTTC. It translates to CASSLPGGYEQYF.

The rearrangement uses TRBV27 and TRBJ2-1; D perhaps matches TRBD1 (6 bases). The V end was cut by 3 bases, the J end by 9 bases, with 15 bases between. The germline CDR1 and CDR2 sequences are MNHEY and SMNVEV (reference sequence). The CDR3 contains 14 residues. The CDR3 protein is CASSFREGVSEQFF. In DNA form, the CDR3 reads TGTGCCAGCAGTTTTAGAGAGGGGGTGAGTGAGCAGTTCTTC.

The chain has TRBV14 and TRBJ2-5; a possible D gene is TRBD1 (5 bases). Germline CDR1 is SGHDN and CDR2 is FVKESK. Trimming took off 1 base at V and 4 bases at J, with 10 bases between the two ends. The CDR3 length is 14 residues. The CDR3 region is CASSQGIRGETQYF. For the CDR3, the DNA is TGTGCCAGCAGCCAAGGAATTAGGGGAGAGACCCAGTACTTC.

The V and J genes are TRBV9 and TRBJ1-3, with 8 bases matching TRBD1. CDR1 is SGDLS, CDR2 YYNGEE, per germline. The CDR3 extends over 16 amino acids. V shed 3 bases, J shed 0 bases, and the junction held 5 bases outside the gene matches. CDR3 sequence reads: CASSGTGRISGNTIYF. For the CDR3, the DNA is TGTGCCAGCAGCGGGACAGGGAGGATCTCTGGAAACACCATATATTTT.

This chain connects TRBV14 to TRBJ2-5; 10 bases line up with TRBD2. The CDR3 spans 16 residues. Germline loops: CDR1 SGHDN, CDR2 FVKESK. With V trimmed by 0 bases and J by 2 bases, 3 bases remained unmatched. Here the CDR3 reads CASSQDATSGQETQYF. CDR3 bases: TGTGCCAGCAGCCAAGATGCGACTAGCGGGCAAGAGACCCAGTACTTC.

The V and J genes are TRBV18 and TRBJ2-7; 11 nucleotides align to TRBD2. Germline-derived CDR1 and CDR2 are KGHSH and LQKENI. The CDR3 has 15 amino acids. V lost 1 base to trimming and J lost 6 bases; unmatched junction nucleotides: 5. This CDR3 is CASSPLAGGPSEQYF. The CDR3 nucleotides read TGTGCCAGCTCACCACTAGCGGGAGGGCCCTCCGAGCAGTACTTC.

This sequence joins TRBV19 and TRBJ1-1, with D tentatively TRBD1 (6 bases). CDR3 length equals 18 residues. Per germline, CDR1 LNHDA and CDR2 SQIVND (reference sequence). V was trimmed by 1 base and J by 4 bases, leaving 22 bases between them. The CDR3 region is CASSIGASRGKGSTEAFF. CDR3 DNA: TGTGCCAGTAGTATAGGGGCTTCCAGGGGAAAGGGTAGCACTGAAGCTTTCTTT.